This entry features one T cell receptor beta chain sequence. This record comes from a study of blood T cell repertoires in COVID-19. Across the whole study: Acute and convalescent COVID-19 specimens originated in the United States, Italy and Spain. The analysed material was cDNA or gDNA that came from T cells, B-cell-depleted T cells, or PBMCs.

Source study methods: It was from reference gene primer amplification that nucleated cell counts were estimated. Sequencing was performed with immunoSEQ multiplex PCR; in TCRdb, only in-frame clones are kept and a portion is missing. V and J calls and clone size are as listed in that table; D and trimming were resolved from the DNA. The sample consists of about 46,000 clones, roughly 85% of them appearing once. There are 14 residues in the CDR3. With 5 bases removed from V and 0 bases from J, the gap between germline ends came to 10 bases. The germline CDR1 and CDR2 sequences are MNHEY and SMNVEV (reference sequence).

Sequencing input: peripheral blood. V is TRBV27 and J is TRBJ1-1; D is unresolved. The receptor's source is a human donor in a cohort sampled during active COVID-19. The donor label of this sample is uncertain. The CDR3 DNA follows: TGTGCCAGCAGTACACAGTTAATGAACACTGAAGCTTTCTTT. It encodes CASSTQLMNTEAFF.